This T cell receptor (beta chain) was identified during a study of Tregs in tolerant kidney transplant recipients. V lost 6 bases and J lost 3; bases outside the gene matches: 5. The length of the CDR3 is 14 residues. Germline V gene lookup returns CDR1 SGHTA and CDR2 FQGNSA. Mixed chimerism was transient after nonmyeloablative marrow transplants from related graft donors. Using immunoSEQ multiplex PCR, the repertoire was profiled, and TCRdb retains in-frame clones only, with some absent. The sample has 80,000 or so clones, more than 85% seen once. This specimen was CD4+ T cells from blood (PBMCs), taken 24 months after the transplant. This TCR came from a human patient who received a combined kidney and bone marrow transplant. The T cells may come from the graft donor. V and J are TRBV7-2 and TRBJ2-1; 7 nucleotides align to TRBD2. DNA of the CDR3: TGTGCCAGCAGATCAACGGGGGGCTACAATGAGCAGTTCTTC. Translated: CASRSTGGYNEQFF.